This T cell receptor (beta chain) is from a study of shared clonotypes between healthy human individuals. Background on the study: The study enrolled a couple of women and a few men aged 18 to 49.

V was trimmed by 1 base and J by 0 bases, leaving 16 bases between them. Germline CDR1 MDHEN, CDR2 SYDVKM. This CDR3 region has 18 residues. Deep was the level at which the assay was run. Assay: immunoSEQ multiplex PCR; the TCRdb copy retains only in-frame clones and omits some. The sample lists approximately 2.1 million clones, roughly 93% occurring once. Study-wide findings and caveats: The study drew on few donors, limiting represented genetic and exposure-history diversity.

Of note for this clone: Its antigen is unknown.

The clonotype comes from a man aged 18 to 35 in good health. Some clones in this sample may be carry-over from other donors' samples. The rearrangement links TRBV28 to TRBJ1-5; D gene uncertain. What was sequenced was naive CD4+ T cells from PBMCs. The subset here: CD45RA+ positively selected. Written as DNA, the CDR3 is TGTGCCAGCAGTTTATACGCAGCCTCCGCTTATAGCAATCAGCCCCAGCATTTT. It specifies CASSLYAASAYSNQPQHF.